The 24 T cell receptor beta chains given below trace back to one sample, sequenced in a study of OX40 agonist ivuxolimab in advanced cancers. The library was built by means of the immunoSEQ multiplex PCR assay. TCRdb took over this immuneACCESS table, retaining in-frame rearrangements with V and J assigned. Such tables are incomplete; in checked studies, under half of the missing clones stem from an unresolved V gene, and the remainder is unexplained. The sample table records about 32,000 clones; roughly 87% of these occur just once. The ten top clones hold about 26% of the sample. The specimen comprised CD4+ or CD8+ T cells sorted from blood, sampled in a trial of the OX40 agonist ivuxolimab. The receptors were gathered from an adult with an advanced solid tumor such as melanoma, head and neck, liver or kidney cancer.

The chain couples TRBV30 to TRBJ2-7; D is perhaps TRBD1 (6 bases). CDR3 length: 12 residues. The germline V and J ends were trimmed by 0 bases and 5 bases, with 8 bases remaining between them. The germline CDR1 and CDR2 sequences are GTSNPN and SVGIG (reference sequence). As DNA, the CDR3 is TGTGCCTGGAGTGTCAACAGGGACGAGCAGTACTTC. It translates to CAWSVNRDEQYF.

This clone appeared a single time. The V call is TRBV6-1, the J call TRBJ2-7; the D gene is possibly TRBD2 (5 bases). Germline V lookup: CDR1 MNHNS, CDR2 SASEGT. This CDR3 comprises 13 residues. Between the trimmed V and J ends, which lost 8 bases and 3 bases, there was a span of 14 bases. CDR3 DNA: TGTGCCAGCGCCGACCGGGGATACTACGAGCAGTACTTC. As protein: CASADRGYYEQYF.

The V and J genes are TRBV6-1 and TRBJ2-4; no clear D. Germline values: CDR1 MNHNS, CDR2 SASEGT. The V and J ends lost 1 base and 6 bases respectively, with 4 bases between them. CDR3 length: 12 amino acids. CDR3 region: CASSEGGNIQYF. CDR3 sequence (DNA): TGTGCCAGCAGTGAAGGGGGAAACATTCAGTACTTC.

The chain carries TRBV30 and TRBJ2-2; D is unresolved. The V and J ends lost 2 bases and 4 bases respectively, with 5 bases between them. Germline V gene data show CDR1 as GTSNPN and CDR2 as SVGIG (reference sequence). The CDR3 spans 12 residues. CDR3 DNA sequence: TGTGCCTGGAGTAGCCTCACCGGGGAGCTGTTTTTT. This gives the protein CAWSSLTGELFF.

The genes are TRBV6-5 and TRBJ2-7; D possibly corresponds to TRBD2 (6 bases). The CDR3 loop spans 14 amino acids. From germline, CDR1 is MNHEY and CDR2 SVGAGI. The ends were cut back, 4 bases at V and 4 bases at J, with 14 bases in the middle. The CDR3 DNA sequence: TGTGCCAGCAGTTCGACGAAGGCGGGGTACGAGCAGTACTTC. Translation gives CASSSTKAGYEQYF.

This chain connects TRBV7-9 to TRBJ2-3, with D tentatively TRBD1 or TRBD2 (5 bases each). The CDR3 is made up of 14 amino acids. Trimming shortened V by 5 bases and J by 0 bases, and 9 bases separated the two germline ends. CDR1 is SEHNR and CDR2 is FQNEAQ in the germline V gene (reference sequence). The chain's CDR3 is CASSPRDSTDTQYF. CDR3 nucleotide sequence: TGTGCCAGCAGCCCCCGGGACAGCACAGATACGCAGTATTTT.

The chain has TRBV2 and TRBJ2-1; 8 nucleotides align to TRBD1. This CDR3 is 14 amino acids long. CDR1 SNHLY and CDR2 FYNNEI come from the germline V gene. V was clipped by 10 bases and J by 6 bases; unmatched bases: 11. The CDR3 coding sequence is TGTGCCATTACCCAGACAGGGGTGGGCAATGAGCAGTTCTTC. As protein: CAITQTGVGNEQFF.

The rearrangement joins TRBV29-1 to TRBJ1-2; no definite D call. V was shortened by 0 bases and J by 8 bases, with 7 bases between the two germline ends. This CDR3 has 11 residues. CDR1 SQVTM and CDR2 ANQGSEA come from the germline V gene. This CDR3 is CSVEDGLGYTF. For the CDR3, the DNA is TGCAGCGTTGAAGATGGGCTCGGCTACACCTTC.

The J gene is TRBJ2-3, the V gene TRBV9; D is unclear. The length of the CDR3 is 14 residues. The germline V and J ends were trimmed by 3 bases and 6 bases, with 14 bases remaining between them. Germline V gene sequence: CDR1 SGDLS, CDR2 YYNGEE. Written as DNA, the CDR3 is TGTGCCAGCAGCGCCGCTTTCATAGGGGATACGCAGTATTTT. It is translated as CASSAAFIGDTQYF. Supplemented by reference TRBV9 and TRBJ2-3, the full variable domain reads DSGVTQTPKHLITATGQRVTLRCSPRSGDLSVYWYQQSLDQGLQFLIQYYNGEERAKGNILERFSAQQFPDLHSELNLSSLELGDSALYFCASSAAFIGDTQYFGPGTRLTVL.

Worth noting for this clone: A read error is the likely source, as a far larger clone sits one nucleotide away. Other DNA sequences in this specimen translate into the identical CDR3. V and J are TRBV5-6 and TRBJ2-7, with D possibly TRBD2 on 7 matching bases. Per germline, CDR1 SGHDT and CDR2 YYEEEE. The CDR3 has 15 amino acids. V shed 0 bases and J shed 7 bases, with 17 bases lying between them. The CDR3 region is CASSLGLGGAGEQYF. The CDR3 region has the DNA TGTGCCAGCAGCTTGGGACTAGGGGGGGCGGGGGAGCAGTACTTC.

In the case of this clone: Germline and junction disagree at one end, which may indicate a read error. J is TRBJ1-2 and V is TRBV7-9, with D unresolved. The length of the CDR3 is 13 residues. CDR1 is SEHNR, CDR2 FQNEAQ, per germline (reference sequence). The DNA for the CDR3 is TGTGCCAGCAGCCCTGGAGGTAACAATGGCTACACCTTC. It specifies CASSPGGNNGYTF.

This clone was seen only once. The V and J genes are TRBV18 and TRBJ2-1; D gene unclear. CDR1 and CDR2 from the germline V gene are KGHSH and LQKENI. CDR3 size: 16 residues. V lost 6 bases and J 4 bases, leaving 19 bases between the germline ends. CDR3 coding DNA: TGTGCCAGCTCCTACACCGCGGATTATTCTTACAATGAGCAGTTCTTC. It specifies CASSYTADYSYNEQFF.

The chain combines TRBV6-1 with TRBJ1-1; 8 nucleotides align to TRBD1. The length of the CDR3 is 14 residues. The V gene's germline CDR1 is MNHNS and CDR2 SASEGT. V gave up 5 bases and J gave up 1 base; unmatched junction bases: 3. The DNA of the CDR3 is TGTGCCAGCAGTTCGACAGGGGCGAACACTGAAGCTTTCTTT. Translated, it gives CASSSTGANTEAFF.

V and J are TRBV30 and TRBJ2-7, with no clear D. The CDR3 runs 11 residues. V was cut by 2 bases and J by 6 bases, with 8 bases left in between. CDR1 and CDR2 from the germline V gene are GTSNPN and SVGIG (reference sequence). The CDR3 spells CAWSSPGEQYF. CDR3 sequence (DNA): TGTGCCTGGAGTTCACCGGGCGAGCAGTACTTC.

In its sample, this clone was seen once. V and J are TRBV28 and TRBJ2-7; 8 bases are shared with TRBD2. The CDR3 extends over 15 amino acids. Germline CDR1 is MDHEN and CDR2 is SYDVKM. The V segment lost 5 bases and the J segment 2 bases; nucleotides outside the gene matches: 8. The DNA of the CDR3 is TGTGCCAGCAGTGATCTATCGGGAGGGCCCTACGAGCAGTACTTC. Its protein is CASSDLSGGPYEQYF.

The chain couples TRBV30 to TRBJ1-5; D unclear. This CDR3 comprises 13 residues. The ends were cut back, 2 bases at V and 8 bases at J, with 13 bases in the middle. Germline V gene data show CDR1 as GTSNPN and CDR2 as SVGIG (reference sequence). CDR3 in amino acids: CAWSYRESKPQHF. CDR3 coding DNA: TGTGCCTGGAGTTACCGGGAATCGAAGCCCCAGCATTTT. The entire variable domain, with the rest obtained from reference TRBV30 and TRBJ1-5, is as follows: SQTIHQWPATLVQPVGSPLSLECTVEGTSNPNLYWYRQAAGRGLQLLFYSVGIGQISSEVPQNLSASRPQDRQFILSSKKLLLSDSGFYLCAWSYRESKPQHFGDGTRLSIL.

V and J are TRBV10-1 and TRBJ2-7; tentatively, D is TRBD1 or TRBD2 (5 bases each). The ends were cut back, 6 bases at V and 2 bases at J, with 14 bases in the middle. The CDR3 is 14 residues long. Looked up from germline, CDR1 is WNHNN and CDR2 is SYGVQD (reference sequence). CDR3: CASSTRKGPYEQYF. The CDR3 region has the DNA TGCGCCAGCAGCACTAGAAAGGGGCCCTACGAGCAGTACTTC.

The chain carries TRBV27 and TRBJ2-3, with D perhaps matching TRBD1 (5 bases). The V gene lost 2 bases and the J gene lost 4 bases, with 7 bases spanning the gap. The CDR3 is 13 residues long. Germline CDR1 MNHEY, CDR2 SMNVEV (reference sequence). The CDR3 loop reads CASSLAGPDTQYF. The CDR3 nucleotides are TGTGCCAGCAGTTTAGCAGGGCCAGATACGCAGTATTTT.

J is TRBJ1-4 and V is TRBV7-9; D perhaps matches TRBD1 (5 bases). V was pared by 6 bases and J by 3 bases, with 11 bases between. This CDR3 has 14 amino acids. The germline gives CDR1 SEHNR, CDR2 FQNEAQ (reference sequence). The CDR3: CASRHLGANEKLFF. The CDR3 DNA follows: TGTGCCAGCAGGCATTTGGGGGCTAATGAAAAACTGTTTTTT.

This chain uses TRBV6-5 with TRBJ2-1, with 10 bases fitting TRBD2. Germline lookup yields CDR1 MNHEY and CDR2 SVGAGI. Germline trimming cut 8 bases from V and 5 bases from J; bases unmatched to any gene: 6. The CDR3 extends over 14 amino acids. CDR3 region: CASGGTSDHNEQFF. The CDR3 DNA reads as TGTGCCAGCGGCGGGACTAGCGATCACAATGAGCAGTTCTTC.

The CDR3 loop is CASSPDRLLDEQFF. In DNA form, the CDR3 reads TGTGCCAGCAGCCCCGACAGGCTTCTTGATGAGCAGTTCTTC. The chain combines TRBV28 with TRBJ2-1; D is perhaps TRBD1 (6 bases). CDR1 and CDR2 (germline): MDHEN, SYDVKM. The V and J ends lost 6 bases and 8 bases respectively, with 17 bases between them. The CDR3 extends over 14 amino acids.

V gene TRBV27 combines with J gene TRBJ1-1; D call uncertain. The germline CDR1 and CDR2 sequences are MNHEY and SMNVEV (reference sequence). This CDR3 is built from 13 residues. V lost 4 bases, J lost 6 bases, and 12 bases lay in between. The CDR3 DNA is TGTGCCAGCAGTTCTAACGTAGATCCTGAAGCTTTCTTT. It specifies CASSSNVDPEAFF.

This clone was found once. At one end the junction does not follow the germline gene, possibly because of a read error. CDR3 in DNA: TGTGCCAGCAGTGAAGCGTACCTGAGCTCCAATGGGCAGTTCTTC. This codes for CASSEAYLSSNGQFF. The chain links TRBV6-1 to TRBJ2-1, with no clear D. This CDR3 is built from 15 residues. Germline V CDR1 and CDR2: MNHNS, SASEGT.

The V call is TRBV5-6, the J call TRBJ2-7; TRBD2 is a possible D gene (7 bases). The CDR3 is 13 amino acids. Trimming left V 5 bases short and J 4 bases short, with 13 bases between. Germline V gene sequence: CDR1 SGHDT, CDR2 YYEEEE. The CDR3 nucleotides read TGTGCCAGCAGTGCGGGGGACAAATACGAGCAGTACTTC. It specifies CASSAGDKYEQYF.